These T cell receptor beta chains were read from a single sample in a study of CD8+CD57+ T cells in acquired aplastic anemia. TCRdb processed the reads anew with MiXCR; each CDR3 protein has one entry. The top ten hold approximately 3.9% of the sample, which has hundreds of thousands of distinct CDR3 sequences, about two thirds seen once. Source material: sorted CD4+, CD8+, or CD8+CD57+ T cells (not recorded which) from PBMCs. The receptors stem from a human donor in good health, serving as a control. The CDR3 runs from the conserved cysteine through the conserved F or W. The D gene is left open where the match is weak. Some rows have no size entry. The others give once, few or many, or a class for an expanded clone.

J gene: TRBJ1-1
V gene: TRBV7-9
clone size: many
D gene: NA
CDR3 DNA: TGTGCCAGCAGGTCCGGGACAAAAAACACTGAAGCTTTCTTT
CDR3 protein: CASRSGTKNTEAFF

J gene: TRBJ2-5
V gene: TRBV7-2
clone size: once
D gene: NA
CDR3 DNA: TGTGTCAGCAGCTTGAGGGGAGAGCCTAATGAAAAACTGTACTTC
CDR3 protein: CVSSLRGEPNEKLYF

J gene: TRBJ2-7
V gene: TRBV6-2/TRBV6-3
clone size: many
D gene: TRBD1
CDR3 DNA: TGTGCCAGCAGGCCTTTAACCGGGACAGGGACCTACGAGCAGTACTTC
CDR3 protein: CASRPLTGTGTYEQYF

J gene: TRBJ1-4
V gene: TRBV5-1
clone size: NA
D gene: TRBD1
CDR3 DNA: TGCGCCAGCAGCACTGGGACAGATGAAAAACTGTTTTTT
CDR3 protein: CASSTGTDEKLFF

J gene: TRBJ2-3
V gene: TRBV6-2/TRBV6-3
clone size: many
D gene: TRBD2
CDR3 DNA: TGTGCCAGCAGTTACACGGGGGGGACTCCCCCAGACACAGATACGCAGTATTTT
CDR3 protein: CASSYTGGTPPDTDTQYF

J gene: TRBJ2-7
V gene: TRBV5-8
clone size: NA
D gene: NA
CDR3 DNA: TGTGCCAGCAGGGAATACGGGCGGCGCGAGCAGTACTTC
CDR3 protein: CASREYGRREQYF

J gene: TRBJ2-3
V gene: TRBV9
clone size: NA
D gene: NA
CDR3 DNA: TGTGCCAGCAGGGTAGGCGGCGGGGGCATCTATACGCAGTATTTT
CDR3 protein: CASRVGGGGIYTQYF

J gene: TRBJ2-7
V gene: TRBV9
clone size: NA
D gene: NA
CDR3 DNA: TGTGCCAGCAGCGTAGCTTTAGGAGAGACCCAGTACTACTTC
CDR3 protein: CASSVALGETQYYF

J gene: TRBJ1-5
V gene: TRBV7-2
clone size: NA
D gene: NA
CDR3 DNA: TGTGCCAGCAGCTTAAGCGGAAGCACTCAGTACCAGCATTTT
CDR3 protein: CASSLSGSTQYQHF

J gene: TRBJ2-5
V gene: TRBV24-1
clone size: NA
D gene: NA
CDR3 DNA: TGTGCCACCAGTGATTTTACTACTAACTATGGCTACACCTTCTGCTTC
CDR3 protein: CATSDFTTNYGYTFCF

J gene: TRBJ2-6
V gene: TRBV10-3
clone size: NA
D gene: NA
CDR3 DNA: TGTGCCAGCTCCTCCCGAAGCGGGGCCAACGTCCTGACTTTC
CDR3 protein: CASSSRSGANVLTF